These 15 T cell receptor beta chains share one sample of origin, sequenced in a study of cytomegalovirus exposure and HLA in healthy donors. The study ran its PCR with 60 Vbeta and 13 Jbeta primers. This table comes from immunoSEQ multiplex PCR, and its TCRdb copy is limited to in-frame clones, with some not included. The table includes 75,000 to 95,000 clones, 85% to 90% detected once. The sequenced sample consisted of PBMCs. All receptors come from a man aged 18 to 35 in good health and CMV-seronegative.

This chain links TRBV27 with TRBJ1-5; D is possibly TRBD1 (6 bases). V lost 4 bases to trimming and J lost 4 bases, with 8 bases between them. Germline assignment: CDR1 MNHEY and CDR2 SMNVEV (reference sequence). This CDR3 is built from 13 residues. DNA for the CDR3: TGTGCCAGCAGTTCCACAGGGAATCAGCCCCAGCATTTT. Protein sequence: CASSSTGNQPQHF.

The rearrangement links TRBV5-5 to TRBJ1-1, with 9 positions matching TRBD1. The CDR3 covers 15 residues. The V gene's germline CDR1 is SGHKS and CDR2 YYEKEE (reference sequence). The junction had 9 bases not matched to a gene; V was cut back by 4 bases and J by 5 bases. The CDR3 DNA is TGTGCCAGCAGCCTTCATACAGGGGGCGAAACTGAAGCTTTCTTT. Protein sequence: CASSLHTGGETEAFF.

The chain couples TRBV29-1 to TRBJ1-2, with TRBD1 matching 12 bases. This CDR3 region has 17 residues. V trimming: 6 bases; J trimming: 8 bases; junction bases outside the gene matches: 19. Germline CDR1 is SQVTM and CDR2 is ANQGSEA. CDR3 bases: TGCAGCGTCTCGCTTACGGGGGTAGGGACAGGGGGCGTCGGCTACACCTTC. The encoded protein is CSVSLTGVGTGGVGYTF.

The rearrangement links TRBV9 to TRBJ1-4; D possibly corresponds to TRBD1 (5 bases). The CDR3 extends over 13 amino acids. Germline V gives CDR1 SGDLS, CDR2 YYNGEE. Deletions cut 5 bases from V and 6 bases from J, with 11 bases between. CDR3 DNA: TGTGCCAGCAGGGGGCCAGGAGATGAAAAACTGTTTTTT. Residues: CASRGPGDEKLFF. Looking up the rest from reference TRBV9 and TRBJ1-4 gives the full variable domain: DSGVTQTPKHLITATGQRVTLRCSPRSGDLSVYWYQQSLDQGLQFLIQYYNGEERAKGNILERFSAQQFPDLHSELNLSSLELGDSALYFCASRGPGDEKLFFGSGTQLSVL.

The V and J genes are TRBV7-6 and TRBJ2-1, with TRBD2 identical over 11 bases. V was clipped by 1 base and J by 9 bases; unmatched bases: 2. Germline V lookup: CDR1 SGHVS, CDR2 FNYEAQ. CDR3 length: 14 residues. CDR3 coding DNA: TGTGCCAGCAGCTTAGAAACTAGCGGGAGTGAGCAGTTCTTC. Its translation: CASSLETSGSEQFF. Together with reference TRBV7-6 and TRBJ2-1, the CDR3 gives the full variable domain: GAGVSQSPRYKVTKRGQDVALRCDPISGHVSLYWYRQALGQGPEFLTYFNYEAQQDKSGLPNDRFSAERPEGSISTLTIQRTEQRDSAMYRCASSLETSGSEQFFGPGTRLTVL.

This rearrangement joins TRBV30 to TRBJ2-3, with D possibly TRBD2 on 5 matching bases. The CDR3 consists of 13 residues. Trimming cost V 8 bases and J 0 bases, with 12 bases left between them. Germline values: CDR1 GTSNPN, CDR2 SVGIG (reference sequence). The DNA for the CDR3 is TGTGCCGGAACTAGGGCTAGCACAGATACGCAGTATTTT. It encodes CAGTRASTDTQYF.

This clone has a single count. The J gene is TRBJ2-3, the V gene TRBV7-2, with 7 bases lining up with TRBD2. CDR3 size: 14 residues. Per the germline V gene, CDR1 is SGHTA and CDR2 is FQGNSA. V was clipped by 5 bases and J by 2 bases; unmatched bases: 4. The CDR3 spells CASSTGLTTDTQYF. The CDR3 coding sequence is TGTGCCAGCAGCACGGGACTAACCACAGATACGCAGTATTTT.

The table lists this clone with a count of one. The V call is TRBV6-1, the J call TRBJ1-2; TRBD1 agrees at 10 bases. CDR3 size: 15 residues. V shed 6 bases, J shed 6 bases, and the junction held 10 bases outside the gene matches. The germline gives CDR1 MNHNS, CDR2 SASEGT. DNA of the CDR3: TGTGCCAGCAGCATGAAGGACAGGGGGATTAATGGCTACACCTTC. Translation: CASSMKDRGINGYTF.

The chain links TRBV6-1 to TRBJ1-6; TRBD1 aligns across 7 bases. CDR3 length: 13 residues. CDR1 and CDR2 from the germline V gene are MNHNS and SASEGT. J gave up 9 bases and V 6 bases, and 5 bases lay outside the gene matches. The DNA of the CDR3 is TGTGCCAGCAGGCCAACAGGGGTTTCACCCCTCCACTTT. It codes for CASRPTGVSPLHF.

The V gene is TRBV2, the J gene TRBJ2-7; D may be TRBD2 (6 bases). CDR1 SNHLY and CDR2 FYNNEI come from the germline V gene. CDR3 size: 15 residues. Trimming shortened V by 1 base and J by 0 bases, and 10 bases separated the two germline ends. The CDR3 bases are TGTGCCAGCAGTGAAGAGGGACTGAGCTCCTACGAGCAGTACTTC. Amino acid sequence: CASSEEGLSSYEQYF.

The chain carries TRBV7-3 and TRBJ2-1; 12 bases map to TRBD2. The CDR3 spans 17 residues. The germline CDR1 and CDR2 sequences are SGHTA and FQGTGA. With 3 bases clipped from V and 10 bases from J, the junction kept 13 bases outside the gene matches. Written as DNA, the CDR3 is TGTGCCAGCAGCTTGGCCAGACTAGCGGGAGTTTCTGGAGAGCAGTTCTTC. As protein: CASSLARLAGVSGEQFF.

This sequence joins TRBV7-2 and TRBJ2-5; 7 nucleotides match TRBD2. This CDR3 region has 16 residues. Germline CDR1 reads SGHTA; CDR2 reads FQGNSA. The V segment lost 1 base and the J segment 4 bases; nucleotides outside the gene matches: 9. CDR3 DNA sequence: TGTGCCAGCAGCTTAGGAGGGCGCGGGGGAGGAGAGACCCAGTACTTC. Translating it yields CASSLGGRGGGETQYF.

The chain employs TRBV7-3 and TRBJ2-2; D is perhaps TRBD1 (6 bases). Per germline, CDR1 SGHTA and CDR2 FQGTGA. This CDR3 contains 15 residues. Trimming removed 3 bases at V and 6 bases at J, with 14 bases between. The CDR3 region has the DNA TGTGCCAGCAGCTTGTGGACAGCAACGCCCGGGGAGCTGTTTTTT. Protein: CASSLWTATPGELFF.

The chain joins TRBV19 to TRBJ2-7, with 9 bases aligning to TRBD1. Trimming cost V 10 bases and J 0 bases; bases outside gene matches: 10. Per the germline V gene, CDR1 is LNHDA and CDR2 is SQIVND (reference sequence). The CDR3 runs to 15 residues. The CDR3 bases are TGTGCCACTAACAGCGGGACAGGGAGCTCCTACGAGCAGTACTTC. Translating it yields CATNSGTGSSYEQYF.

The chain is built from TRBV2 and TRBJ2-1, with D perhaps TRBD1 (6 bases). This CDR3 is built from 19 residues. V was trimmed by 2 bases and J by 7 bases, leaving 27 bases between them. The germline V gene has CDR1 SNHLY and CDR2 FYNNEI. CDR3 coding DNA: TGTGCCAGCAGTGAATCCGGTGGGACAAGCGAGGGTTTTGGTAATGAGCAGTTCTTC. It yields the protein CASSESGGTSEGFGNEQFF.